The present T cell receptor (beta chain) was sequenced within a study of CD8+ T cells in alopecia areata. Study context: Oral tofacitinib (5 to 10 mg twice daily) was administered to treated patients.

Sequencing used cDNA as its template, made by extracting RNA and reverse transcribing it. Clones were read by immunoSEQ multiplex PCR, and TCRdb kept only the in-frame ones, dropping some. This table has about 5,500 clones, roughly 64% appearing once. Punch biopsies of lesional scalp, plus peripheral blood, were taken from alopecia areata patients. The receptor comes from a human donor with alopecia areata. The sample was skin, taken at week 0.

CDR3 region: CASSLGGRVGTTEAFF. In DNA form, the CDR3 reads TGCGCCAGCAGCTTGGGCGGTCGAGTGGGCACAACTGAAGCTTTCTTT. This chain uses TRBV5-1 with TRBJ1-1; D remains ambiguous. Looked up from germline, CDR1 is SGHRS and CDR2 is YFSETQ. Trimming removed 0 bases at V and 5 bases at J, with 17 bases between. The CDR3 spans 16 residues.